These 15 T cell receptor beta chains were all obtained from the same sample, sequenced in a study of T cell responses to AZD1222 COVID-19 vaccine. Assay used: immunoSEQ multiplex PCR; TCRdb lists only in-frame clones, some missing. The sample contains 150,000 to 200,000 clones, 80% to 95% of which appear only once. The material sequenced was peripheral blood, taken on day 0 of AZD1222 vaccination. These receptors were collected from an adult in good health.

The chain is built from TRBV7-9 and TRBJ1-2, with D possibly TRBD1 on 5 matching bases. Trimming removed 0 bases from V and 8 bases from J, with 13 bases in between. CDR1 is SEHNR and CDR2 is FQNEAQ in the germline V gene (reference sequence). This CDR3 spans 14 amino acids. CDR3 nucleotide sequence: TGTGCCAGCAGCTTAGCGGGTCAGGGAACGGGCTACACCTTC. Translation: CASSLAGQGTGYTF.

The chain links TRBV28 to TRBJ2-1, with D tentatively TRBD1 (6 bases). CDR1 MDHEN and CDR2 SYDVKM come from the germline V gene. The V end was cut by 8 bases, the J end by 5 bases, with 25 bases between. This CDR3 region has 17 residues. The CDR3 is CASPPDSLGARDNEQFF. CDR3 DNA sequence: TGTGCCAGCCCCCCAGATTCGCTGGGGGCGCGGGACAATGAGCAGTTCTTC. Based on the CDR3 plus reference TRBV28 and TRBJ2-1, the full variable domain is DVKVTQSSRYLVKRTGEKVFLECVQDMDHENMFWYRQDPGLGLRLIYFSYDVKMKEKGDIPEGYSVSREKKERFSLILESASTNQTSMYLCASPPDSLGARDNEQFFGPGTRLTVL.

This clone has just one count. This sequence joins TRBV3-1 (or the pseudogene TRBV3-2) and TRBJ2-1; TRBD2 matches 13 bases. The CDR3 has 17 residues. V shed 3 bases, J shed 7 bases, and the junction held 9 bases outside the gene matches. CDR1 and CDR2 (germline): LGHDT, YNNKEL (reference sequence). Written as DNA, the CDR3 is TGTGCCAGCAGCCAGTCCTGGACTAGCGGGAGAGGAAATGAGCAGTTCTTC. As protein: CASSQSWTSGRGNEQFF.

The CDR3 spells CASSLRSWVDEQFF. The CDR3 DNA reads as TGTGCCAGCAGCTTAAGGAGTTGGGTAGATGAGCAGTTCTTC. The rearrangement joins TRBV7-3 to TRBJ2-1; D gene uncertain. V gave up 1 base and J gave up 8 bases, with 12 bases separating them. The CDR3 sequence is 14 residues long. Germline V gene data show CDR1 as SGHTA and CDR2 as FQGTGA.

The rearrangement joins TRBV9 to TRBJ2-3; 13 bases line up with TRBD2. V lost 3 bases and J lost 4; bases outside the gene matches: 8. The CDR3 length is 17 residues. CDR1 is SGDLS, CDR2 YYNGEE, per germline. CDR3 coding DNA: TGTGCCAGCAGCGCCCGGACTAGCGGGAGAGGGGCAGATACGCAGTATTTT. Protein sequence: CASSARTSGRGADTQYF.

CDR3 in DNA: TGTGCCACCAGCAGGAGAATGGGACAGTCCTCTGGAAACACCATATATTTT. The encoded protein is CATSRRMGQSSGNTIYF. The chain couples TRBV15 to TRBJ1-3; 7 bases line up with TRBD1. Losses at the gene ends were 3 bases for V and 0 bases for J; bases not matched to a gene: 8. This CDR3 has 17 residues. Germline lookup yields CDR1 LNHNV and CDR2 YYDKDF (reference sequence). Together with reference TRBV15 and TRBJ1-3, the CDR3 gives the full variable domain: DAMVIQNPRYQVTQFGKPVTLSCSQTLNHNVMYWYQQKSSQAPKLLFHYYDKDFNNEADTPDNFQSRRPNTSFCFLDIRSPGLGDTAMYLCATSRRMGQSSGNTIYFGEGSWLTVV.

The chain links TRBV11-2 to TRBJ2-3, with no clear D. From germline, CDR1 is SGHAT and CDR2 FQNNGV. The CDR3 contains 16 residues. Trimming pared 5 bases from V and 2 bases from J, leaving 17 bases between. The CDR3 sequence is CASSHPEVAPTDTQYF. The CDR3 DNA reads TGTGCCAGCAGCCATCCCGAGGTAGCCCCCACAGATACGCAGTATTTT. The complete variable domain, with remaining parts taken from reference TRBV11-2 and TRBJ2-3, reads EAGVAQSPRYKIIEKRQSVAFWCNPISGHATLYWYQQILGQGPKLLIQFQNNGVVDDSQLPKDRFSAERLKGVDSTLKIQPAKLEDSAVYLCASSHPEVAPTDTQYFGPGTRLTVL.

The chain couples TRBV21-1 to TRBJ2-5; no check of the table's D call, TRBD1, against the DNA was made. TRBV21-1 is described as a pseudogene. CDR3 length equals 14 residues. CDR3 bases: TGTGCCAGCAGCATGACAGGGGTGGGAGAGACCCAGTACTTC. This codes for CASSMTGVGETQYF.

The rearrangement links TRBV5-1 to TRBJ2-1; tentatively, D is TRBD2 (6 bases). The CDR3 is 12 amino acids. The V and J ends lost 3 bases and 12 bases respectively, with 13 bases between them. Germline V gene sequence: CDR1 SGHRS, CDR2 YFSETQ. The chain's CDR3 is CASSYPRGRQFF. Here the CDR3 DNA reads TGCGCCAGCAGCTATCCCCGGGGGAGGCAGTTCTTC. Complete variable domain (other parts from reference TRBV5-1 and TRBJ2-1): KAGVTQTPRYLIKTRGQQVTLSCSPISGHRSVSWYQQTPGQGLQFLFEYFSETQRNKGNFPGRFSGRQFSNSRSEMNVSTLELGDSALYLCASSYPRGRQFFGPGTRLTVL.

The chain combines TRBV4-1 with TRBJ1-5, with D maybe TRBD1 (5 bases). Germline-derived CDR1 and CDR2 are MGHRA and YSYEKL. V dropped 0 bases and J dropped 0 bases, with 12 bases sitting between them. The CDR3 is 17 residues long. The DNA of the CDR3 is TGCGCCAGCAGCCAAGACGGTGACAGCTATAGCAATCAGCCCCAGCATTTT. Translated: CASSQDGDSYSNQPQHF.

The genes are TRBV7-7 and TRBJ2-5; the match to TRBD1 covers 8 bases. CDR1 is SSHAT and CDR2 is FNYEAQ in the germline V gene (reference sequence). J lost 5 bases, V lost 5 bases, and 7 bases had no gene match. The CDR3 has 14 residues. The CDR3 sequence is CASSETGDWETQYF. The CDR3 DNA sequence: TGTGCCAGCAGCGAGACAGGGGACTGGGAGACCCAGTACTTC. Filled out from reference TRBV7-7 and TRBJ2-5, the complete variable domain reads GAGVSQSPRYKVTKRGQDVTLRCDPISSHATLYWYQQALGQGPEFLTYFNYEAQPDKSGLPSDRFSAERPEGSISTLTIQRTEQRDSAMYRCASSETGDWETQYFGPGTRLLVL.

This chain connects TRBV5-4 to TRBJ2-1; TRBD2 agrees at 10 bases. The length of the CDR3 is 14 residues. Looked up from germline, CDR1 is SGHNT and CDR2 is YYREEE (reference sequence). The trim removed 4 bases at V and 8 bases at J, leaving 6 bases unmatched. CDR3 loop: CASSERTSGYEQFF. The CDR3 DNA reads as TGTGCCAGCAGCGAGAGGACTAGCGGCTATGAGCAGTTCTTC.

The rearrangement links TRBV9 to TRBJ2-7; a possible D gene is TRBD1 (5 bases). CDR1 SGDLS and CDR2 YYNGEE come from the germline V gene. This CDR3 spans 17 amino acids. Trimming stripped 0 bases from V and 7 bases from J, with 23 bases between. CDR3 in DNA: TGTGCCAGCAGCGTAGGGGCCCTTACAGGTGTCTCCGGGGAGCAGTACTTC. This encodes CASSVGALTGVSGEQYF. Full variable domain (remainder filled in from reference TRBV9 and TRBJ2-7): DSGVTQTPKHLITATGQRVTLRCSPRSGDLSVYWYQQSLDQGLQFLIQYYNGEERAKGNILERFSAQQFPDLHSELNLSSLELGDSALYFCASSVGALTGVSGEQYFGPGTRLTVT.

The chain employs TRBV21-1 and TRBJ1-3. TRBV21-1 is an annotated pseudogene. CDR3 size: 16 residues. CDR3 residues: CASSSLPRTLGNTIYF. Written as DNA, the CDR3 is TGTGCCAGCAGCTCTTTACCCAGAACTCTGGGAAACACCATATATTTT.

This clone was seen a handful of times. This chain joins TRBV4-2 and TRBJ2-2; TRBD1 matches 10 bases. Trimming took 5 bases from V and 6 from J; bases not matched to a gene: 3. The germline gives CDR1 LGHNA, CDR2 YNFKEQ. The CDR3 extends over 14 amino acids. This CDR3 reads CASSGGQGAGELFF. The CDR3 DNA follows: TGTGCCAGCAGCGGAGGACAGGGGGCCGGGGAGCTGTTTTTT.